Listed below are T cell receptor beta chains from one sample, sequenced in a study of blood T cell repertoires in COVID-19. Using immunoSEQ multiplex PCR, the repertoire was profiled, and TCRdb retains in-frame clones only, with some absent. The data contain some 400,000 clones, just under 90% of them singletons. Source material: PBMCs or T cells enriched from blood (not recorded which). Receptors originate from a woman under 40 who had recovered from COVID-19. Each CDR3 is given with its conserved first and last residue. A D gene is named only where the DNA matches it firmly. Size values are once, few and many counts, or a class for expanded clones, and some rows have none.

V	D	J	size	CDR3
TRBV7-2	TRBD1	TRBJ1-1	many	CASSSSRGLVTEAFF
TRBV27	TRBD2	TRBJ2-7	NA	CASSVLAGGRSYEQYF
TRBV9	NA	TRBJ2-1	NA	CASSVGGEQFF
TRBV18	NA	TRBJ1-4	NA	CASSPPTETNEKLFF
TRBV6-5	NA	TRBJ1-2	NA	CASSYQGADGYTF
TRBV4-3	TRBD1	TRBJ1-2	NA	CASSQDTGQGSTGYTF
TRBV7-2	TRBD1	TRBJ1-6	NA	CASSLGQGSNSPLHF
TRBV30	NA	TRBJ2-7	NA	CAWAFFPGGSIYEQYF
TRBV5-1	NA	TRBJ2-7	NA	CASSPVETFEQYF
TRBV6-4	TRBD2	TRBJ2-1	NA	CASSVASGYNEQFF
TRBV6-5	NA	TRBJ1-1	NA	CASSYNSAGRDTEAFF
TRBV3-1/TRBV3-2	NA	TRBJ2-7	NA	CASAGISYEQYF
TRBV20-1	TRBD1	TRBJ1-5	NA	CSASRGQGFQPQHF
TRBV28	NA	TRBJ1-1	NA	CASRARKVAFF
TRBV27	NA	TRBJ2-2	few	CASSFLPTSNTGELFF
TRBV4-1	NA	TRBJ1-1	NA	CASSQVTGRGGTEAFF
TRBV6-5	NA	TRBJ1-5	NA	CASRRGSNQPQHF
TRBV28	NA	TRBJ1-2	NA	CASSLVGAAGYTF
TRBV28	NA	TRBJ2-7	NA	CASSGNWEVPSYEQYF
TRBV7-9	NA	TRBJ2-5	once	CASSPRDSQETQYF
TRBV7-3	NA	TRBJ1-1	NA	CASSGASVGHLNTEAFF
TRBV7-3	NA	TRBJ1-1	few	CASSLEGEAFF
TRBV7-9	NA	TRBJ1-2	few	CASSLETVYGYTF
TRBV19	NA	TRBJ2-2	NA	CASKLADAADTGELFF
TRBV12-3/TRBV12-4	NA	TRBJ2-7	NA	CASRGRGYEQYF
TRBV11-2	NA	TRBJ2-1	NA	CASSPPGRVYNEQFF
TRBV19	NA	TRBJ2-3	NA	CASSLTGGTDTQYF
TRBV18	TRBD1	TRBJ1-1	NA	CASSPKGQGRQMNTEAFF
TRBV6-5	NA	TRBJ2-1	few	CASSWGLYNEQFF
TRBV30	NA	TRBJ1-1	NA	CAWTPSLPGRTKMNTEAFF
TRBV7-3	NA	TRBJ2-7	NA	CASSLISGGEQYF
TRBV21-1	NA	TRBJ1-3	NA	CASSRRGLGNTIYF
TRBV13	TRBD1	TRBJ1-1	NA	CASSSLEGPQGETEAFF
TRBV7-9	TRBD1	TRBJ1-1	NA	CASSLPRQGGDFDAFF
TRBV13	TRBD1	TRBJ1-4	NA	CASSLGGGQLFF
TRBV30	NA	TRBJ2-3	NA	CAWSVVGGGTDTQYF
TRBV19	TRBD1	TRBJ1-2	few	CASSAGQGSTNYGYTF
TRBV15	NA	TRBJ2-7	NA	CATSRDRDYPGEQYF
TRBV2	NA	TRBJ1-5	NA	CASNRANQPQHF
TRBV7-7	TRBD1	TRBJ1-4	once	CASSSGQGGNEKLFF
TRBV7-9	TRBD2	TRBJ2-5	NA	CASRGSGKETQYF